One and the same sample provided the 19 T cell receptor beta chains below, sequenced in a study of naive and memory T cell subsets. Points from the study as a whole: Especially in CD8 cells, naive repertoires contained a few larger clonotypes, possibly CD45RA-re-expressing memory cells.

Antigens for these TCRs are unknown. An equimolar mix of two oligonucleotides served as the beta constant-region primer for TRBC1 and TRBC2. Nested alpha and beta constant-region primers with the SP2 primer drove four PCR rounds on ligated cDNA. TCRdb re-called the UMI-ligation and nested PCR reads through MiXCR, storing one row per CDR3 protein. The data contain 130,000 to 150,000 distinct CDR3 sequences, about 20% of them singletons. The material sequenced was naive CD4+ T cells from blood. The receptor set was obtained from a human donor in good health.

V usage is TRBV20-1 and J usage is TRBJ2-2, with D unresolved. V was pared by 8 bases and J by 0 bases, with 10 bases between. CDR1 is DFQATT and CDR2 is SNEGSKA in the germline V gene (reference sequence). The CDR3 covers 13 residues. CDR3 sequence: CSYQISNTGELFF. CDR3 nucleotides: TGCAGTTACCAAATTTCGAACACCGGGGAGCTGTTTTTT.

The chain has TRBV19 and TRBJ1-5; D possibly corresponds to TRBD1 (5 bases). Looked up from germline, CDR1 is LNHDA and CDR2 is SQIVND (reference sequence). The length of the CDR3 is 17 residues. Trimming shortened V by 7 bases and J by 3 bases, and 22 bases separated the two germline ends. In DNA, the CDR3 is TGTGCCAGTACCGTTTACCGGGGGGGGGAAATCAATCAGCCCCAGCATTTT. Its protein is CASTVYRGGEINQPQHF. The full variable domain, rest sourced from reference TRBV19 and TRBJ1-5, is DGGITQSPKYLFRKEGQNVTLSCEQNLNHDAMYWYRQDPGQGLRLIYYSQIVNDFQKGDIAEGYSVSREKKESFPLTVTSAQKNPTAFYLCASTVYRGGEINQPQHFGDGTRLSIL.

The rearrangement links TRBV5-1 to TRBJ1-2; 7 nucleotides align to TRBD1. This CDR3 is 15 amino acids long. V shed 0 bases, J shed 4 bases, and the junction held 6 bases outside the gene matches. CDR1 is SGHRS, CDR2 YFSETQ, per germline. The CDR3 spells CASSLGQGVTYGYTF. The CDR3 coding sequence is TGCGCCAGCAGCTTGGGTCAGGGGGTGACCTATGGCTACACCTTC.

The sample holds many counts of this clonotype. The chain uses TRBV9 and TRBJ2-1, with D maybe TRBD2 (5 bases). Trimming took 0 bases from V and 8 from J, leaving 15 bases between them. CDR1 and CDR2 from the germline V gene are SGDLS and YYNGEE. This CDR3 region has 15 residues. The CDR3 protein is CASSVAVGSMYEQFF. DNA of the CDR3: TGTGCCAGCAGCGTAGCGGTAGGGAGTATGTATGAGCAGTTCTTC. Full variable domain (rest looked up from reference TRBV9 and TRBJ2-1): DSGVTQTPKHLITATGQRVTLRCSPRSGDLSVYWYQQSLDQGLQFLIQYYNGEERAKGNILERFSAQQFPDLHSELNLSSLELGDSALYFCASSVAVGSMYEQFFGPGTRLTVL.

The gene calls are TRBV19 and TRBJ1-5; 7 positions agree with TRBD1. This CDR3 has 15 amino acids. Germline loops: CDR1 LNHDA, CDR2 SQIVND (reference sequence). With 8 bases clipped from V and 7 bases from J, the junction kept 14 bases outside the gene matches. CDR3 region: CASRIYRGSGQPQHF. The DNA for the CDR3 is TGTGCCAGTCGCATCTACAGGGGATCTGGACAGCCCCAGCATTTT.

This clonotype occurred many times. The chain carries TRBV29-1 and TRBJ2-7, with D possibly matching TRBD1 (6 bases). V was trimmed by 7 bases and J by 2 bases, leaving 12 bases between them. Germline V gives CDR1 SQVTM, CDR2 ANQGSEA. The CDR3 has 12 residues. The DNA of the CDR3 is TGCAGCGCGTGGACAGCCGCCTACGAGCAGTACTTC. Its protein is CSAWTAAYEQYF.

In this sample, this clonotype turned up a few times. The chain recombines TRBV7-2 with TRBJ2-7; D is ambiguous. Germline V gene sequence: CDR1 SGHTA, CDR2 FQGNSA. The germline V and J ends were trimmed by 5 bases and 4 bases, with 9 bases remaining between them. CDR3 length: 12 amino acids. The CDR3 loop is CASSAKLYEQYF. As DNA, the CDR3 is TGTGCCAGCAGCGCCAAGTTGTACGAGCAGTACTTC. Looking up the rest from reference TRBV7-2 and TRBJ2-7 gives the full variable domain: GAGVSQSPSNKVTEKGKDVELRCDPISGHTALYWYRQSLGQGLEFLIYFQGNSAPDKSGLPSDRFSAERTGGSVSTLTIQRTQQEDSAVYLCASSAKLYEQYFGPGTRLTVT.

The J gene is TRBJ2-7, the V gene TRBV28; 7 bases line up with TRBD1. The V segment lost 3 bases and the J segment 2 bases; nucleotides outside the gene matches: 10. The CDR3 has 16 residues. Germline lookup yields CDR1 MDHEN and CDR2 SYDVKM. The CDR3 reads CASSFYSGTEAYEQYF. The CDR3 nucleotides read TGTGCCAGCAGTTTCTATTCCGGGACAGAGGCCTACGAGCAGTACTTC.

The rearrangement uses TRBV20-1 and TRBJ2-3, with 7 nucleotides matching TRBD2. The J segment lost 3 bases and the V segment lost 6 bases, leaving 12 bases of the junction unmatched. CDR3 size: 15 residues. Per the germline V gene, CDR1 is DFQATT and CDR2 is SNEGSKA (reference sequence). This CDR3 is CSAERVISGTDTQYF. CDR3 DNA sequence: TGCAGTGCCGAGAGGGTAATTAGCGGGACAGATACGCAGTATTTT.

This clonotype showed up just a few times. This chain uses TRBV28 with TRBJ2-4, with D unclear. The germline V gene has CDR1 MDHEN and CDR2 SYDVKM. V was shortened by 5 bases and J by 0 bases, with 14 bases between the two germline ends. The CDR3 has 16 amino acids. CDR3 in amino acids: CASSPQTAQAKNIQYF. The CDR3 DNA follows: TGTGCCAGCAGTCCGCAGACGGCTCAAGCCAAAAACATTCAGTACTTC.

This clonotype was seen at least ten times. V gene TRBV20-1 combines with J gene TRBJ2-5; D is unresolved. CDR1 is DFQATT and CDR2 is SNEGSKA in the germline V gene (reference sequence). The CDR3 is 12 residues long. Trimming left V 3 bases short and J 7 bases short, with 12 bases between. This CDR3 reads CSARGLDGTQYF. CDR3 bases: TGCAGTGCTAGGGGTCTAGATGGGACCCAGTACTTC.

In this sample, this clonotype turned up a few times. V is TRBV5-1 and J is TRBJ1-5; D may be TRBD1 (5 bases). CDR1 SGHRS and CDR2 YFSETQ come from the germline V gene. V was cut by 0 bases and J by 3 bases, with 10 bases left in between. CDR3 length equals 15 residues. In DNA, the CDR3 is TGCGCCAGCAGCTTGGAGGGGCGGAACAATCAGCCCCAGCATTTT. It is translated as CASSLEGRNNQPQHF.

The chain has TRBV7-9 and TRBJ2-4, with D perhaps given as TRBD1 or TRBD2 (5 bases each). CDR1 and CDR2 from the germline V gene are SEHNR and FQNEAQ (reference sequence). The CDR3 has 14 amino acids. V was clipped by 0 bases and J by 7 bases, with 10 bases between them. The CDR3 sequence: CASSLAGDGNIQYF. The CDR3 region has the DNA TGTGCCAGCAGCTTAGCAGGGGACGGCAACATTCAGTACTTC.

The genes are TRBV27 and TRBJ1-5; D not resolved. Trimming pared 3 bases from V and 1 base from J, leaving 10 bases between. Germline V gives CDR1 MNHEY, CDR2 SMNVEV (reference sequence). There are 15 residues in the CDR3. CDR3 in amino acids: CASSLFPESNQPQHF. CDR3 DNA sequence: TGTGCCAGCAGTTTGTTTCCAGAGAGCAATCAGCCCCAGCATTTT.

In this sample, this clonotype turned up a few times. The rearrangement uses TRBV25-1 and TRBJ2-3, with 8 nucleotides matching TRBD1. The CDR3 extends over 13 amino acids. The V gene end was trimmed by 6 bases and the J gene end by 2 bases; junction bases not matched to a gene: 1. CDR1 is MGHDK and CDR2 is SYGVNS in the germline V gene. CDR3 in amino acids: CASRTGVTDTQYF. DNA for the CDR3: TGTGCCAGCAGGACAGGGGTCACAGATACGCAGTATTTT.

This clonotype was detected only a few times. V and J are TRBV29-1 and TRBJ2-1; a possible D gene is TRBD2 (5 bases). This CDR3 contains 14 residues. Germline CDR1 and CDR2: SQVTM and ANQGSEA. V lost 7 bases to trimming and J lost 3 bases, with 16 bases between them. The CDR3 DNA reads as TGCAGCGGGATACGGGGTGGGATCTACAATGAGCAGTTCTTC. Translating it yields CSGIRGGIYNEQFF.

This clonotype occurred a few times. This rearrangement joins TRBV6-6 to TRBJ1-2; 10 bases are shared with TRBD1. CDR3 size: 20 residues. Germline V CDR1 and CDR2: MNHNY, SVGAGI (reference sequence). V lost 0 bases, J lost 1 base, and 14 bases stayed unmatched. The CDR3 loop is CASSYSVSPDRGGFNYGYTF. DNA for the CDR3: TGTGCCAGCAGTTACTCGGTCTCCCCGGACAGGGGGGGGTTTAACTATGGCTACACCTTC.

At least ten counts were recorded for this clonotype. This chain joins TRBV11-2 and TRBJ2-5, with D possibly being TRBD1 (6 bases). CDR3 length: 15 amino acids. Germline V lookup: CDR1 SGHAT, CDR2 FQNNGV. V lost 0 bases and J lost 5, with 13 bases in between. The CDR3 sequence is CASSLDRGIRETQYF. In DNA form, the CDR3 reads TGTGCCAGCAGCTTAGACAGGGGTATCCGCGAGACCCAGTACTTC.

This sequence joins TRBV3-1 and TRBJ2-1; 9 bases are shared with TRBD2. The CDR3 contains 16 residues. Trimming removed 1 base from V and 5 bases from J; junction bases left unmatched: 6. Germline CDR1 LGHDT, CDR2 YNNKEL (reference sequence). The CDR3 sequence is CASSQGGGRAHNEQFF. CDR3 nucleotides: TGTGCCAGCAGCCAAGGGGGCGGGAGGGCCCACAATGAGCAGTTCTTC.